This TCR beta chain was recovered during a study of OX40 agonist ivuxolimab in advanced cancers. Deletions cut 2 bases from V and 5 bases from J, with 12 bases between. Germline CDR1 and CDR2: SGHAT and FQNNGV. CDR3 size: 14 residues. Only in-frame clones appear in the TCRdb table, and some are missing; sequencing was by immunoSEQ multiplex PCR. The sample consists of around 80,000 clones, approximately 89% of them appearing once. The material was CD4+ or CD8+ T cells sorted from blood, obtained in a trial of the OX40 agonist ivuxolimab. V gene TRBV11-2 combines with J gene TRBJ2-5, with a tentative D call TRBD1 (5 bases). This receptor was identified in an adult with an advanced solid tumor such as melanoma, head and neck, liver or kidney cancer. The CDR3 reads CASSLNFRAETQYF. The CDR3 DNA is TGTGCCAGCAGCTTAAATTTCAGGGCGGAGACCCAGTACTTC.